The rows below give T cell receptor beta chains drawn from one sample of a study of T cell responses to AZD1222 COVID-19 vaccine. Produced via immunoSEQ multiplex PCR; TCRdb's table is partial and in-frame only. The table lists tens of thousands of clones, over 75% of them singletons. Specimen: peripheral blood, collected on day 0 of AZD1222 vaccination. The source is an adult in good health. CDR3s include the opening cysteine and the closing phenylalanine or tryptophan. A D gene is named only where the DNA matches it firmly. The size of a clone is reported for some rows only, either as once, few or many, or as a class for expanded clones.

j_call: TRBJ1-1; d_call: -; clone_size: -; v_call: TRBV18; cdr3_nt: TGTGCCAGCTCACCACCGTTGAGGGCTGAGGCTTTCTTT; cdr3_aa: CASSPPLRAEAFF
j_call: TRBJ2-7; d_call: -; clone_size: -; v_call: TRBV30; cdr3_nt: TGTGCCTGGAGCCGGGAGTGGGGGCCCGGGACCTACGAGCAGTACTTC; cdr3_aa: CAWSREWGPGTYEQYF
j_call: TRBJ2-7; d_call: TRBD2; clone_size: -; v_call: TRBV27; cdr3_nt: TGTGCCAGCAGTATCCGAGCGGGAGAGGCAAACGAGCAGTACTTC; cdr3_aa: CASSIRAGEANEQYF
j_call: TRBJ2-5; d_call: TRBD2; clone_size: -; v_call: TRBV6-5; cdr3_nt: TGTGCCAGCAGCTACGCCCTAGCGGGGGAACAAGAGACCCAGTACTTC; cdr3_aa: CASSYALAGEQETQYF
j_call: TRBJ2-3; d_call: -; clone_size: few; v_call: TRBV20-1; cdr3_nt: TGCAGTGCTAGTAGCGAAAGCACAGATACGCAGTATTTT; cdr3_aa: CSASSESTDTQYF
j_call: TRBJ1-3; d_call: -; clone_size: -; v_call: TRBV5-1; cdr3_nt: TGCGCCAGCAGCCCCACCGCGGACTTAAGAAACACCATATATTTT; cdr3_aa: CASSPTADLRNTIYF
j_call: TRBJ2-3; d_call: -; clone_size: -; v_call: TRBV29-1; cdr3_nt: TGCAGCGTTGTGAGCGGGTATGAGGGGGGGAGCACAGATACGCAGTATTTT; cdr3_aa: CSVVSGYEGGSTDTQYF
j_call: TRBJ1-5; d_call: -; clone_size: -; v_call: TRBV21-1; cdr3_nt: TGTGCCAGCAGCACGTCCTACTCGCGGGAGGGCAATCAGCCCCAGCATTTT; cdr3_aa: CASSTSYSREGNQPQHF
j_call: TRBJ1-6; d_call: -; clone_size: once; v_call: TRBV2; cdr3_nt: TGTGCCAGCAGTGACCCGGGGTATAATTCACCCCTCCACTTT; cdr3_aa: CASSDPGYNSPLHF
j_call: TRBJ1-1; d_call: -; clone_size: -; v_call: TRBV2; cdr3_nt: TGTGCCAGCAACGAGAGGGGGACAACAAGTGAAGCTTTCTTT; cdr3_aa: CASNERGTTSEAFF
j_call: TRBJ2-7; d_call: -; clone_size: -; v_call: TRBV28; cdr3_nt: TGTGCCAGCAAGCTTGGGCTAGCGTCCTACGAGCAGTACTTC; cdr3_aa: CASKLGLASYEQYF
j_call: TRBJ1-6; d_call: -; clone_size: once; v_call: TRBV19; cdr3_nt: TGTGCCAGTAGTATCTCCGGCGTCGGAAGTTCACCCCTCCACTTT; cdr3_aa: CASSISGVGSSPLHF
j_call: TRBJ2-7; d_call: -; clone_size: -; v_call: TRBV4-1; cdr3_nt: TGCGCCAGCAGCCAAGAGGGGGCCTACGAGCAGTACTTC; cdr3_aa: CASSQEGAYEQYF
j_call: TRBJ2-3; d_call: -; clone_size: -; v_call: TRBV11-2; cdr3_nt: TGTGCCAGCAGCCCCGCCGCAGTCACAGATACGCAGTATTTT; cdr3_aa: CASSPAAVTDTQYF
j_call: TRBJ2-7; d_call: -; clone_size: -; v_call: TRBV7-2; cdr3_nt: TGTGCCAGCAGCTTAGAAACCGGAAGACTCTCCTACGAGCAGTACTTC; cdr3_aa: CASSLETGRLSYEQYF
j_call: TRBJ1-5; d_call: -; clone_size: -; v_call: TRBV4-1; cdr3_nt: TGCGCCAGCAGCCAATTCCTCGGGGGGGGCGGCGGTCAGCCCCAGCATTTT; cdr3_aa: CASSQFLGGGGGQPQHF
j_call: TRBJ1-1; d_call: -; clone_size: -; v_call: TRBV29-1; cdr3_nt: TGCAGCGTTGTGAACACTGAAGCTTTCTTT; cdr3_aa: CSVVNTEAFF
j_call: TRBJ2-3; d_call: TRBD2; clone_size: -; v_call: TRBV29-1; cdr3_nt: TGCAGCGCTCGCCAGACTAGCGGGCCCACAGATACGCAGTATTTT; cdr3_aa: CSARQTSGPTDTQYF
j_call: TRBJ1-6; d_call: -; clone_size: -; v_call: TRBV27; cdr3_nt: TGTGCCAGCAGTTTATTCGGGGGGCAAAATTCACCCCTCCACTTT; cdr3_aa: CASSLFGGQNSPLHF
j_call: TRBJ1-5; d_call: -; clone_size: -; v_call: TRBV15; cdr3_nt: TGTGCCACCAGCAGAGAGAGTAGGGTGGGGCCCCAGCATTTT; cdr3_aa: CATSRESRVGPQHF
j_call: TRBJ1-5; d_call: -; clone_size: once; v_call: TRBV4-1; cdr3_nt: TGCGCCAGCAGCCAAGTCACAGGGAATCAGCCCCAGCATTTT; cdr3_aa: CASSQVTGNQPQHF
j_call: TRBJ1-1; d_call: TRBD1; clone_size: -; v_call: TRBV29-1; cdr3_nt: TGCAGCGTTGAAGGGGGGGGACAGGGTGTGAACACTGAAGCTTTCTTT; cdr3_aa: CSVEGGGQGVNTEAFF
j_call: TRBJ1-2; d_call: -; clone_size: -; v_call: TRBV27; cdr3_nt: TGTGCCAGCAGTCCCGAACCGGGGGGCTCTGGCTACACCTTC; cdr3_aa: CASSPEPGGSGYTF
j_call: TRBJ2-6; d_call: -; clone_size: -; v_call: TRBV11-1; cdr3_nt: TGTGCCAGCAGCTTAGCCGGGGCCAACGTCCTGACTTTC; cdr3_aa: CASSLAGANVLTF
j_call: TRBJ1-1; d_call: -; clone_size: once; v_call: TRBV12-3/TRBV12-4; cdr3_nt: TGTGCCAGCAGTTTGGAATGGGGTGAAGCTTTCTTT; cdr3_aa: CASSLEWGEAFF
j_call: TRBJ2-6; d_call: -; clone_size: -; v_call: TRBV5-1; cdr3_nt: TGCGCCACAAGGAGGACACTCTACTCTGGGGCCAACGTCCTGACTTTC; cdr3_aa: CATRRTLYSGANVLTF
j_call: TRBJ1-6; d_call: -; clone_size: -; v_call: TRBV5-4; cdr3_nt: TGTGCCAGCACCTTGGATCCGGGGGGCGGATCACCCCTCCACTTT; cdr3_aa: CASTLDPGGGSPLHF
j_call: TRBJ1-1; d_call: TRBD1; clone_size: -; v_call: TRBV5-1; cdr3_nt: TGCGCCAGCAGCTCGCAAACAGGGGTTGAAGCTTTCTTT; cdr3_aa: CASSSQTGVEAFF
j_call: TRBJ1-1; d_call: -; clone_size: few; v_call: TRBV6-5; cdr3_nt: TGTGCCAGCAGGAGCTTGGGGACAAACACTGAAGCTTTCTTT; cdr3_aa: CASRSLGTNTEAFF
j_call: TRBJ2-5; d_call: TRBD1; clone_size: -; v_call: TRBV18; cdr3_nt: TGTGCCAGCTCACCTACCGGGACAGAGAGGGACAGAAAAGAGACCCAGTACTTC; cdr3_aa: CASSPTGTERDRKETQYF
j_call: TRBJ1-3; d_call: -; clone_size: -; v_call: TRBV15; cdr3_nt: TGTGCCACCAGCAGAGATAAGGCCTTCAACTCTGGAAACACCATATATTTT; cdr3_aa: CATSRDKAFNSGNTIYF
j_call: TRBJ1-2; d_call: TRBD1; clone_size: -; v_call: TRBV7-8; cdr3_nt: TGTGCCAGCAGCTCGATGGACAGGGGCCAAACCCAAACCATTGGCTACACCTTC; cdr3_aa: CASSSMDRGQTQTIGYTF
j_call: TRBJ1-2; d_call: -; clone_size: -; v_call: TRBV6-4; cdr3_nt: TGTGCCAGCAGTGCGGACGGCTATGGCTACACCTTC; cdr3_aa: CASSADGYGYTF
j_call: TRBJ2-6; d_call: TRBD1; clone_size: -; v_call: TRBV5-1; cdr3_nt: TGCGCCAGCAGTCGTCCGACAGGGTCTATAAGCTCTGGGGCCAACGTCCTGACTTTC; cdr3_aa: CASSRPTGSISSGANVLTF
j_call: TRBJ2-1; d_call: -; clone_size: -; v_call: TRBV3-1/TRBV3-2; cdr3_nt: TGTGCCAGCAGCGCCCAGGGGGGAGATGAGCAGTTCTTC; cdr3_aa: CASSAQGGDEQFF
j_call: TRBJ1-5; d_call: TRBD1; clone_size: -; v_call: TRBV7-8; cdr3_nt: TGTGCCAGCAGCTTATCGGGGAGCCGACAGGGGTCTCAGCCCCAGCATTTT; cdr3_aa: CASSLSGSRQGSQPQHF
j_call: TRBJ2-1; d_call: -; clone_size: -; v_call: TRBV28; cdr3_nt: TGTGCCAGCAGTTTGGGGGGTCTAGACAATGAGCAGTTCTTC; cdr3_aa: CASSLGGLDNEQFF
j_call: TRBJ2-1; d_call: TRBD2; clone_size: -; v_call: TRBV29-1; cdr3_nt: TGCAGCGTTGTCCAGCGGGGGGGCAGCTCCTACAATGAGCAGTTCTTC; cdr3_aa: CSVVQRGGSSYNEQFF
j_call: TRBJ2-7; d_call: TRBD2; clone_size: -; v_call: TRBV19; cdr3_nt: TGTGCCAGTAGGGCACTAGCGGGAGGATACGAGCAGTACTTC; cdr3_aa: CASRALAGGYEQYF
j_call: TRBJ2-5; d_call: -; clone_size: once; v_call: TRBV6-5; cdr3_nt: TGTGCCAGCAGGCCGGGTGGGAAGGAGACCCAGTACTTC; cdr3_aa: CASRPGGKETQYF
j_call: TRBJ1-3; d_call: -; clone_size: -; v_call: TRBV28; cdr3_nt: TGTGCCAGCACCTTTAGCTCTGGAAACACCATATATTTT; cdr3_aa: CASTFSSGNTIYF
j_call: TRBJ1-4; d_call: TRBD1; clone_size: once; v_call: TRBV27; cdr3_nt: TGTGCCAGCAGCCTAGGGACAGGGATTAATGAAAAACTGTTTTTT; cdr3_aa: CASSLGTGINEKLFF
j_call: TRBJ1-1; d_call: -; clone_size: -; v_call: TRBV5-1; cdr3_nt: TGCGCCAGCAGCTCGCGGACAGAGAACACTGAAGCTTTCTTT; cdr3_aa: CASSSRTENTEAFF
j_call: TRBJ2-1; d_call: TRBD2; clone_size: -; v_call: TRBV6-4; cdr3_nt: TGTGCCAGCAGTCAGATTGGGACTAGCGGTTACAATGAGCAGTTCTTC; cdr3_aa: CASSQIGTSGYNEQFF
j_call: TRBJ1-2; d_call: TRBD1; clone_size: once; v_call: TRBV18; cdr3_nt: TGTGCCAGCTCACCTGCACAGGGGAACTATGGCTACACCTTC; cdr3_aa: CASSPAQGNYGYTF
j_call: TRBJ1-2; d_call: -; clone_size: -; v_call: TRBV5-4; cdr3_nt: TGTGCCAGCAGCTCAACTACAGGCGATGGCTACACCTTC; cdr3_aa: CASSSTTGDGYTF
j_call: TRBJ2-2; d_call: -; clone_size: -; v_call: TRBV5-4; cdr3_nt: TGTGCCAGCAGCTCCCCAACGGGCCGACAGACCGGGGAGCTGTTTTTT; cdr3_aa: CASSSPTGRQTGELFF
j_call: TRBJ2-3; d_call: -; clone_size: -; v_call: TRBV11-3; cdr3_nt: TGTGCCAGCAGCTCGGGACCGAGCACAGATACGCAGTATTTT; cdr3_aa: CASSSGPSTDTQYF
j_call: TRBJ1-2; d_call: TRBD1; clone_size: -; v_call: TRBV2; cdr3_nt: TGTGCCAGCAGTGGACAGGGCTTTGGTGGCTACACCTTC; cdr3_aa: CASSGQGFGGYTF
j_call: TRBJ2-5; d_call: TRBD2; clone_size: -; v_call: TRBV6-5; cdr3_nt: TGTGCCAGCAGTTTTGGGACTAGCGCTTTAGAGACCCAGTACTTC; cdr3_aa: CASSFGTSALETQYF